This TCR beta chain was documented in a study of CD8 T cells in Susac syndrome. An input of about 0.5 to 1 ug of RNA was subjected to reverse transcription using random hexamers. One entry per CDR3 protein results from TCRdb running MiXCR on the immunoSEQ multiplex PCR reads. The table records 150,000 to 180,000 distinct CDR3 sequences, roughly 96% of them present only once. Germline CDR1 is SGDLS and CDR2 is YYNGEE. The length of the CDR3 is 16 residues. The V and J ends lost 0 bases and 8 bases, in that order; junction bases with no gene match: 11. Peripheral blood CD8+ and CD4+ T cells were profiled by TCR beta sequencing. Negative isolation was used for CD8+ and CD4+ T cells, and FACS enrichment was applied to TEMRA cells.

Sequenced sample: CD8+ T cells from PBMCs. The chain joins TRBV9 to TRBJ2-1, with 7 positions matching TRBD2. The receptor comes from a human donor with multiple sclerosis. In DNA, the CDR3 is TGTGCCAGCAGCGTAGCTACTTTGGGAGGGAGCGATGAGCAGTTCTTC. This codes for CASSVATLGGSDEQFF.